Listed here are 5 T cell receptor beta chains from one sample, sequenced in a study of beta chain features in type 1 diabetes. The investigators reverse transcribed all of the isolated RNA, so they sequenced expressed TCRB transcripts. Assay: immunoSEQ multiplex PCR; the TCRdb copy retains only in-frame clones and omits some. The table records under 250,000 clones, 25% to 30% of them present only once. Material: central memory CD4+ T cells from blood. These receptor sequences come from a man younger than 40 in good health.

As concerns this clone: Other DNA sequences within the sample encode an identical CDR3. V and J are TRBV30 and TRBJ2-3; TRBD2 might be the D (6 bases). Germline CDR1 and CDR2: GTSNPN and SVGIG (reference sequence). Trimming cost V 0 bases and J 2 bases, with 9 bases left between them. The CDR3 length is 14 residues. The CDR3 DNA reads TGTGCCTGGAGTGTAGGCGGGATCACAGATACGCAGTATTTT. Translating it yields CAWSVGGITDTQYF.

The V call is TRBV14, the J call TRBJ2-1; a possible D gene is TRBD1 (6 bases). This CDR3 is built from 15 residues. The germline CDR1 and CDR2 sequences are SGHDN and FVKESK. The V end was cut by 1 base, the J end by 2 bases, with 9 bases between. The CDR3 is CASSQGQGTYNEQFF. The DNA for the CDR3 is TGTGCCAGCAGCCAAGGTCAGGGGACCTACAATGAGCAGTTCTTC.

The chain uses TRBV4-3 and TRBJ2-1; D gene unclear. CDR1 and CDR2 from the germline V gene are LGHNA and YSLEER. This CDR3 spans 16 amino acids. V was pared by 4 bases and J by 8 bases, with 21 bases between. This CDR3 is CASSPRSATAFDEQFF. CDR3 in DNA: TGCGCCAGCAGCCCCCGGAGTGCTACGGCGTTCGATGAGCAGTTCTTC.

The genes are TRBV7-2 and TRBJ1-1, with unresolved D. This CDR3 has 13 amino acids. CDR1 is SGHTA, CDR2 FQGNSA, per germline. V shed 1 base and J shed 8 bases, with 11 bases lying between them. In DNA, the CDR3 is TGTGCCAGCAGCTTAGTTGTAGACAAAGAAGCTTTCTTT. Encoded protein: CASSLVVDKEAFF.

With respect to this clone: The same CDR3 is also encoded by other DNA sequences in this sample. The chain employs TRBV20-1 and TRBJ2-7; D call uncertain. The CDR3 spans 11 residues. From germline, CDR1 is DFQATT and CDR2 SNEGSKA (reference sequence). The ends were cut back, 1 base at V and 4 bases at J, with 5 bases in the middle. CDR3 nucleotide sequence: TGCAGTGCTAGAGGGTCGTACGAGCAGTACTTC. Translated, it gives CSARGSYEQYF.